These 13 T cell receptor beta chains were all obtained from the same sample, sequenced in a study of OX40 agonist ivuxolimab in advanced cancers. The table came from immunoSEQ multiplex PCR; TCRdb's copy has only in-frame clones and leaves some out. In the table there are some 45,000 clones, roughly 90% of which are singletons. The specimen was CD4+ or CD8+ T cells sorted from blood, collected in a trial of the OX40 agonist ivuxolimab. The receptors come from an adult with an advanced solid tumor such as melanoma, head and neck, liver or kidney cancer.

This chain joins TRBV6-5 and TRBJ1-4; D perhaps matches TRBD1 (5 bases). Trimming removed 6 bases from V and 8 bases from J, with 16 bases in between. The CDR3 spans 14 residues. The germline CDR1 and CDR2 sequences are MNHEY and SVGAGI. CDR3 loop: CASSQYRGDEKLFF. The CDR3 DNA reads TGTGCCAGCAGCCAATATAGGGGTGACGAAAAACTGTTTTTT.

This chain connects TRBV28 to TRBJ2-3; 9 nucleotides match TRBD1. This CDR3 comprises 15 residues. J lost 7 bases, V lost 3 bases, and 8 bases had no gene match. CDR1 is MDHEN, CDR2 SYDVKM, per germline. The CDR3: CASSFPGQGVYTQYF. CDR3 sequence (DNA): TGTGCCAGCAGTTTCCCGGGACAGGGTGTTTATACGCAGTATTTT.

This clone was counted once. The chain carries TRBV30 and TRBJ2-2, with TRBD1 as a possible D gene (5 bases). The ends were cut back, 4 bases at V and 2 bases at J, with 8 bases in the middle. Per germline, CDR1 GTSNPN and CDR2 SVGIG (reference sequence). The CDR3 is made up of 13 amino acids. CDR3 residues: CAWTWTNTGELFF. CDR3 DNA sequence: TGTGCCTGGACCTGGACAAACACCGGGGAGCTGTTTTTT.

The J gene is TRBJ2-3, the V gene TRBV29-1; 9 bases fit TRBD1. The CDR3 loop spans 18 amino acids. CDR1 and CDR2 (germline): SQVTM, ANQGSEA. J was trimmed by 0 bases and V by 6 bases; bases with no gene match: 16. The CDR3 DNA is TGCAGCGTCCTCGGGGGGACAGGGCTTTATGATAGCACAGATACGCAGTATTTT. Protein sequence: CSVLGGTGLYDSTDTQYF.

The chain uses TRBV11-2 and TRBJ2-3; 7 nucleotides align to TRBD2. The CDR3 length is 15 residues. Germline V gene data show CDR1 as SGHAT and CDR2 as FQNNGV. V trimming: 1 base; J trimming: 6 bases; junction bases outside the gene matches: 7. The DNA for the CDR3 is TGTGCCAGCAGCTTAGGGGCGGGAGTACCGGATACGCAGTATTTT. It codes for CASSLGAGVPDTQYF.

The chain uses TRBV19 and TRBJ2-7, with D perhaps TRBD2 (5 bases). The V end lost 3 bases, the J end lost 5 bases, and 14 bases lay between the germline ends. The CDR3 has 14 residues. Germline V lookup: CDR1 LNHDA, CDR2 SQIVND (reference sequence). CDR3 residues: CASSMWATGDEQYF. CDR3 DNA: TGTGCCAGTAGTATGTGGGCCACCGGGGACGAGCAGTACTTC.

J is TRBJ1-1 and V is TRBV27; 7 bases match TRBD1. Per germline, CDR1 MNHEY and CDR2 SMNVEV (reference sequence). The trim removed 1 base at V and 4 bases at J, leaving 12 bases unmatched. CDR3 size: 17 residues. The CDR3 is CASSLFFPGTASTEAFF. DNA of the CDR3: TGTGCCAGCAGTTTATTTTTCCCCGGGACAGCGAGCACTGAAGCTTTCTTT.

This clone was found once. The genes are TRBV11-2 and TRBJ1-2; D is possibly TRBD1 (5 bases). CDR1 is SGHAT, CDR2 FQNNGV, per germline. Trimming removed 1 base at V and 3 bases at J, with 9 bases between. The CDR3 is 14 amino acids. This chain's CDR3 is CASSLVGLDYGYTF. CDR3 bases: TGTGCCAGCAGCTTAGTGGGGCTGGACTATGGCTACACCTTC.

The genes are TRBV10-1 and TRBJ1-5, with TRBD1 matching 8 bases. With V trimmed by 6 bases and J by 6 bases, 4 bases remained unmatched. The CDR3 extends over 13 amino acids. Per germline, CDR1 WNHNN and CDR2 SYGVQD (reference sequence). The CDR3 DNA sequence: TGCGCCAGCAGGGGACAGGAGAGTCAGCCCCAGCATTTT. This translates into CASRGQESQPQHF.

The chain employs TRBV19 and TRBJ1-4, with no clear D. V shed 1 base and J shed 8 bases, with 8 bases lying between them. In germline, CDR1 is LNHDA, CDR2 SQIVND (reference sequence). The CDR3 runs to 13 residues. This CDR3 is CASSIVPVEKLFF. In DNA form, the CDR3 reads TGTGCCAGTAGTATAGTCCCGGTGGAAAAACTGTTTTTT.

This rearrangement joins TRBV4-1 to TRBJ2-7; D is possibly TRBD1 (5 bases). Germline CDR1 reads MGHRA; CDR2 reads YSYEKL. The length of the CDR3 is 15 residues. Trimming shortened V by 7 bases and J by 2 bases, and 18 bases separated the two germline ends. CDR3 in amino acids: CASKPNPGPTYEQYF. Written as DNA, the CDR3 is TGCGCCAGCAAGCCAAACCCAGGGCCTACCTACGAGCAGTACTTC.

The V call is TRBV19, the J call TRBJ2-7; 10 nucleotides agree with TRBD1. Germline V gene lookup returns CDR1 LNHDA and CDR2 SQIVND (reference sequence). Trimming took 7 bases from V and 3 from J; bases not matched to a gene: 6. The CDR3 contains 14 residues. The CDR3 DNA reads TGTGCCAGTACCCAGGGGACAGGGGACTACGAGCAGTACTTC. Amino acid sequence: CASTQGTGDYEQYF.

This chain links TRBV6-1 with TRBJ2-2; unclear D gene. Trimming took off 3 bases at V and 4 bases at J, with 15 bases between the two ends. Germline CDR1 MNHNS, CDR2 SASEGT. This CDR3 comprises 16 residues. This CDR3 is CASSDRKVCPTGELFF. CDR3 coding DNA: TGTGCCAGCAGTGACCGAAAGGTGTGTCCCACCGGGGAGCTGTTTTTT.